This T cell receptor beta chain was sequenced in a study of cytomegalovirus exposure and HLA in healthy donors. Across the whole study: An early data release held about 85 million unique TCRs from HLA-typed donors.

There are 14 residues in the CDR3. Germline lookup yields CDR1 SGHRS and CDR2 YFSETQ. V lost 4 bases to trimming and J lost 0 bases, with 11 bases between them. The PCR made use of 60 Vbeta and 13 Jbeta primers. The table came from immunoSEQ multiplex PCR; TCRdb's copy has only in-frame clones and leaves some out. Its clone listing holds 100,000 to 150,000 clones. The material sequenced was PBMCs. The TCR originated in a man aged 18 to 30 in good health and CMV-seronegative. The V and J genes are TRBV5-1 and TRBJ2-7, with unresolved D. The CDR3 loop reads CASSADTNSYEQYF. The CDR3 DNA reads TGCGCCAGCAGCGCCGACACAAACTCCTACGAGCAGTACTTC.